A selection of T cell receptor beta chains follows, all from one sample in a study of blood T cell repertoires in COVID-19. Here immunoSEQ multiplex PCR was the method, and the copy in TCRdb shows in-frame clones only, minus some. The profile covers just over 50,000 clones, with about 86% appearing a single time and less than 4.5% taken by the ten largest. Sequencing was carried out using peripheral blood. Receptors were obtained from a man older than 75 with active COVID-19. Each CDR3 is given with its conserved first and last residue. A D gene is named only where the DNA matches it firmly. The listing skips clone size in some rows; elsewhere it reads once, few, many or a size class.

>TRBV2|TRBJ1-2|once|-
CASSPRKLEDGYTF
TGTGCCAGCAGCCCGCGGAAACTCGAGGATGGCTACACCTTC
>TRBV30|TRBJ1-2|-|-
CAWATDSRGGYTF
TGTGCCTGGGCGACCGACAGCAGGGGTGGCTACACCTTC
>TRBV5-4|TRBJ2-1|-|-
CASSSRDSLREQFF
TGTGCCAGCAGCAGCCGGGACTCCCTGAGGGAGCAGTTCTTC
>TRBV7-9|TRBJ2-5|once|TRBD1
CASSRDRERETQYF
TGTGCCAGCAGCCGGGACAGGGAACGGGAGACCCAGTACTTC
>TRBV5-6|TRBJ1-6|once|-
CASSLVRQHNSPLHF
TGTGCCAGCAGCTTGGTGAGACAGCATAATTCACCCCTCCACTTT
>TRBV28|TRBJ2-7|-|-
CASTKGDYEQYF
TGTGCCAGCACGAAGGGGGACTACGAGCAGTACTTC
>TRBV7-3|TRBJ1-1|-|-
CASSLVPGDDTEAFF
TGTGCCAGCAGCTTAGTCCCGGGTGACGACACTGAAGCTTTCTTT
>TRBV10-1|TRBJ2-1|-|-
CASSEPVNNEQFF
TGCGCCAGCAGTGAGCCCGTAAACAATGAGCAGTTCTTC
>TRBV11-2|TRBJ2-1|-|TRBD2
CASSFSSGRGRINEQFF
TGTGCCAGCAGCTTTAGTAGCGGGAGAGGTCGGATCAATGAGCAGTTCTTC
>TRBV5-6|TRBJ2-1|-|TRBD2
CASSLGGRLLGNEQFF
TGTGCCAGCAGCTTAGGCGGGAGGCTCCTCGGGAATGAGCAGTTCTTC
>TRBV4-3|TRBJ2-7|-|TRBD1
CASSVGQGAYEQYF
TGCGCCAGCAGCGTGGGACAGGGGGCCTACGAGCAGTACTTC
>TRBV10-3|TRBJ2-2|-|TRBD2
CATGGTSGPEGELFF
TGTGCCACCGGAGGGACTAGCGGCCCCGAGGGGGAGCTGTTTTTT
>TRBV28|TRBJ2-7|-|TRBD2
CASSLPGARYQRTSGSRARQYF
TGTGCCAGCAGTTTACCAGGGGCAAGATACCAAAGGACTAGCGGGAGTAGGGCCCGGCAGTACTTC
>TRBV6-1|TRBJ2-1|-|TRBD1
CASSEGFMGQGSYNEQFF
TGTGCCAGCAGTGAAGGTTTTATGGGACAGGGCTCCTACAATGAGCAGTTCTTC
>TRBV30|TRBJ1-1|once|-
CAWGLTVETEAFF
TGTGCCTGGGGGCTGACAGTTGAGACTGAAGCTTTCTTT
>TRBV6-5|TRBJ1-5|-|-
CASSSRQDQPQHF
TGTGCCAGCAGTTCCAGGCAGGATCAGCCCCAGCATTTT
>TRBV7-3|TRBJ2-1|-|TRBD2
CASSLVSGSGTNEQFF
TGTGCCAGCAGCTTAGTTAGCGGGAGTGGCACTAATGAGCAGTTCTTC
>TRBV5-4|TRBJ2-1|-|-
CASSSPSDRSYNEQFF
TGTGCCAGCAGCTCACCTAGCGACCGCTCCTACAATGAGCAGTTCTTC
>TRBV12-3/TRBV12-4|TRBJ2-5|-|TRBD1
CASSSGGVETQYF
TGTGCCAGCAGTTCAGGGGGCGTAGAGACCCAGTACTTC
>TRBV28|TRBJ1-3|-|-
CASSFGLVSGNTIYF
TGTGCCAGCAGCTTCGGACTGGTCTCTGGAAACACCATATATTTT
>TRBV6-2/TRBV6-3|TRBJ2-3|-|-
CASSYSESRTDTQYF
TGTGCCAGCAGTTACTCGGAGAGTCGGACAGATACGCAGTATTTT
>TRBV19|TRBJ1-3|-|TRBD1
CASSRDRPSSGNTIYF
TGTGCCAGTAGTAGGGACAGGCCCAGCTCTGGAAACACCATATATTTT
>TRBV21-1|TRBJ2-1|-|-
CASSNPGTSGRAAYNEQFF
TGTGCCAGCAGCAATCCCGGGACTAGCGGGAGGGCCGCCTACAATGAGCAGTTCTTC
>TRBV28|TRBJ2-4|-|-
CASSRQSGIQGTKNIQYF
TGTGCCAGCAGTCGCCAATCCGGCATCCAGGGGACCAAAAACATTCAGTACTTC
>TRBV5-5|TRBJ2-3|-|TRBD1
CASSLPGTGGDTQYF
TGTGCCAGCAGCTTGCCCGGGACAGGCGGGGATACGCAGTATTTT
>TRBV11-2|TRBJ2-7|-|-
CASSVNPGGDNEQYF
TGTGCCAGCAGCGTAAACCCCGGGGGAGACAACGAGCAGTACTTC
>TRBV24-1|TRBJ2-3|-|TRBD1
CATSDLSGTGRSLTDTQYF
TGTGCCACCAGTGATTTATCCGGGACAGGGCGTAGCCTCACAGATACGCAGTATTTT
>TRBV27|TRBJ2-3|-|-
CASRPAGTEVPDTQYF
TGTGCCAGCAGACCGGCAGGGACTGAGGTCCCAGATACGCAGTATTTT
>TRBV7-3|TRBJ2-1|-|TRBD1
CASSSIPGQINEQFF
TGTGCCAGCAGCTCAATACCGGGACAGATTAATGAGCAGTTCTTC
>TRBV27|TRBJ2-7|-|TRBD1
CASSSQGWGQSSYEQYF
TGTGCCAGCAGTTCACAGGGGTGGGGGCAGAGCTCCTACGAGCAGTACTTC
>TRBV10-3|TRBJ2-1|few|-
CAIMTPDPTADFRYNEQFF
TGTGCCATCATGACGCCCGACCCCACAGCGGACTTTAGATACAATGAGCAGTTCTTC
>TRBV24-1|TRBJ2-3|once|-
CATSDVRGGTDTQYF
TGTGCCACCAGTGACGTGCGGGGAGGCACAGATACGCAGTATTTT
>TRBV11-2|TRBJ2-1|-|TRBD2
CASSHGRAGFDEQFF
TGTGCCAGCAGCCACGGGAGGGCAGGCTTTGATGAGCAGTTCTTC